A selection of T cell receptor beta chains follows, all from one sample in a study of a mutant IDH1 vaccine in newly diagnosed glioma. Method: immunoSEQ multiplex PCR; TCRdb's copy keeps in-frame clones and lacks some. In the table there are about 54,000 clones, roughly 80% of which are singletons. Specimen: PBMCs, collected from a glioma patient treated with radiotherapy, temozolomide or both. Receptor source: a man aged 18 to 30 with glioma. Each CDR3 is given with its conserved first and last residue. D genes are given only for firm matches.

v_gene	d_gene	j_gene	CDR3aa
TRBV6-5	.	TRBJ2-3	CASRRDPTDTQYF
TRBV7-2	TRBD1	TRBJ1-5	CASSERQGWNQPQHF
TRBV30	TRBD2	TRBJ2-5	CAWSPGLAGAQETQYF
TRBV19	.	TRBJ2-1	CASSVAGVNEQFF
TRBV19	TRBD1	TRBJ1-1	CASSFTGTGTTEAFF
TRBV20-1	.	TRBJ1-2	CSAENFYGYTF
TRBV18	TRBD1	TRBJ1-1	CASSQGARGPTEAFF
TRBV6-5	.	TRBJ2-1	CASMNGDNEQFF
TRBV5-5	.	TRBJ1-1	CASSLVAGNQAFF
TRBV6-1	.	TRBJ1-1	CASSEGQARREAFF
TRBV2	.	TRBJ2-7	CASRDTAEQYF
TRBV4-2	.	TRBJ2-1	CASSQDRTGWGNEQFF
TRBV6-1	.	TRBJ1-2	CASSEAPGGVGGYTF
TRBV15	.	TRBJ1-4	CATSRDTGTRKLFF
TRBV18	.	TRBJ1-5	CASSPQGTLGQPQHF
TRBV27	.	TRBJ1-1	CASSLSVRGEGAFF
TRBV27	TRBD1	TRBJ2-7	CATQNQPGQTYEQYF
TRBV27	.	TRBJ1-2	CASSRQGYGYTF
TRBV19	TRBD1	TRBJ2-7	CATTDRGRGEQYF
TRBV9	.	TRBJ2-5	CASSVGGGYETQYF
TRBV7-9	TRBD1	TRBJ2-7	CASSPTGGGYEQYF
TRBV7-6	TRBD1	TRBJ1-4	CASSLEGAREKLFF
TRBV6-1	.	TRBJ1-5	CASTNGINQPQHF
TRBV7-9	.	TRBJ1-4	CASSDRYLGVGGEKLFF
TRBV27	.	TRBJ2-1	CASSLSSSSARDEQFF
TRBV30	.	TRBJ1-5	CAWSAGQRQPQHF
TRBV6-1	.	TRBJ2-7	CASMGHEQYF
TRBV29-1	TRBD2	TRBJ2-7	CSVESEAGASYEQYF
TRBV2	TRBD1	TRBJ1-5	CASSLDRGQPQHF
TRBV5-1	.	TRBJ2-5	CASSLEASARETQYF
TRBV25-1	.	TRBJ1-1	CASSGRTGGSEAFF
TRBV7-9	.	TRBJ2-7	CASSSTSTYEQYF
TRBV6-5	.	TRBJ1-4	CASSYSWRTNEKLFF
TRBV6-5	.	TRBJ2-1	CASSLTQNSYNEQFF
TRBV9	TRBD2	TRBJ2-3	CASSVAGGRTSGTHTDTQYF